This TCR beta chain was sequenced in a study of beta chain features in type 1 diabetes. Overall study: Examination spanned over 85,000,000 sorted cells from all samples.

Expressed TCRB transcripts were sequenced, since all the RNA that had been isolated was reverse transcribed. Here immunoSEQ multiplex PCR was the method, and the copy in TCRdb shows in-frame clones only, minus some. Of more than 550,000 clones in the sample, 11% to 15% were seen once. Germline loops: CDR1 LGHNA, CDR2 YSLEER. V lost 4 bases to trimming and J lost 0 bases, with 10 bases between them. The CDR3 spans 16 residues. Broader study findings: Naive, central memory and Treg TCRB repertoires seemed to resemble each other more closely in patients than they did in healthy donors. Fewer junction insertions and more nucleotide deletions appeared in type 1 diabetes patients. Researchers report that Type 1 diabetes patients had moderately but significantly shorter TCRB CDR3s across all four CD4+ subsets.

About this clone itself: Its antigen is not identified.

V usage is TRBV4-3 and J usage is TRBJ2-6; no clear D gene. This TCR was sampled from a man aged 18 to 29 with type 1 diabetes. The material sequenced was naive CD4+ T cells from blood. The DNA for the CDR3 is TGCGCCAGCAGCCCCAAGTCCACCTCTGGGGCCAACGTCCTGACTTTC. Residues: CASSPKSTSGANVLTF.